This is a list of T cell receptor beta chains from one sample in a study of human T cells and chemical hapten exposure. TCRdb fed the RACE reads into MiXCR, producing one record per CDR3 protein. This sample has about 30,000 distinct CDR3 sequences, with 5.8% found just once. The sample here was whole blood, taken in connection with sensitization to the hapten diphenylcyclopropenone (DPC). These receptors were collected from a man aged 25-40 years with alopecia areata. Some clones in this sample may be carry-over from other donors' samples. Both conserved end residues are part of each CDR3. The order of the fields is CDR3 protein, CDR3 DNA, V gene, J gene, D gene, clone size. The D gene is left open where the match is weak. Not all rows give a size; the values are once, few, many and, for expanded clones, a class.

CASSQASGSYNEQFF	TGCGCCAGCAGCCAAGCTAGCGGCTCCTACAATGAGCAGTTCTTC	TRBV4-3	TRBJ2-1	TRBD2	many
CASSLSGGSGANVLTF	TGTGCCAGCAGTCTTTCAGGGGGCTCTGGGGCCAACGTCCTGACTTTC	TRBV6-1	TRBJ2-6	TRBD1	many
CASSYSIGGNTEAFF	TGTGCCAGCAGTTACTCCATCGGGGGAAACACTGAAGCTTTCTTT	TRBV6-5	TRBJ1-1	NA	many
CASSQTRNYGYTF	TGTGCCAGCAGCCAGACAAGGAACTATGGCTACACCTTC	TRBV7-9	TRBJ1-2	NA	many
CASSLDLAGGSGELFF	TGCGCCAGCAGCTTGGATCTAGCGGGGGGCTCCGGGGAGCTGTTTTTT	TRBV5-1	TRBJ2-2	TRBD2	many
CASSQGLAEYEQFF	TGCGCCAGCAGCCAGGGACTAGCCGAGTATGAGCAGTTCTTC	TRBV4-1	TRBJ2-1	TRBD2	many
CSARDSGDSVTGELFF	TGCAGTGCTAGAGATTCAGGGGACAGCGTCACCGGGGAGCTGTTTTTT	TRBV20-1	TRBJ2-2	TRBD1	many
CASSLDEEEPQHF	TGTGCCAGCAGTTTAGACGAGGAAGAGCCCCAGCATTTT	TRBV12-3/TRBV12-4	TRBJ1-5	NA	many
CASSLGADQSSYNEQFF	TGTGCCAGCAGCTTAGGAGCGGACCAGAGCTCCTACAATGAGCAGTTCTTC	TRBV7-2	TRBJ2-1	NA	many
CASSQDRHSLYF	TGTGCCAGCAGCCAAGACAGGCATAGTCTATATTTT	TRBV27	TRBJ1-3	NA	many
CATTPGGAPTNEQFF	TGTGCCACCACCCCGGGCGGGGCCCCTACGAATGAGCAGTTCTTC	TRBV24-1	TRBJ2-1	NA	many
CASSIGPGNTDTQYF	TGTGCCAGTAGTATAGGTCCGGGGAACACAGATACGCAGTATTTT	TRBV19	TRBJ2-3	NA	many
CAISESTSGGGTYNEQFF	TGTGCCATCAGTGAGTCGACTAGCGGGGGTGGGACCTACAATGAGCAGTTCTTC	TRBV10-3	TRBJ2-1	TRBD2	many
CSARRTSGSIHEQYF	TGCAGTGCTAGACGGACTAGCGGGAGCATCCACGAGCAGTACTTC	TRBV20-1	TRBJ2-7	TRBD2	many
CSVRRDTSYEQYF	TGCAGCGTCCGTCGGGACACCTCCTACGAGCAGTACTTC	TRBV29-1	TRBJ2-7	NA	medium-sized
CASVPGTSYEQYF	TGTGCCAGCGTACCCGGGACCTCCTACGAGCAGTACTTC	TRBV6-2/TRBV6-3	TRBJ2-7	NA	medium-sized
CASSFRMTSLYEQYF	TGTGCCAGCAGTTTCCGCATGACTAGTCTCTACGAGCAGTACTTC	TRBV27	TRBJ2-7	NA	many
CASSLAPQPPGTQYF	TGTGCCAGCAGCTTAGCGCCCCAGCCTCCGGGGACCCAGTACTTC	TRBV7-9	TRBJ2-5	NA	many
CASSLGPSGGTEAFF	TGTGCCAGCAGCCTGGGACCTTCCGGTGGGACTGAAGCTTTCTTT	TRBV7-2	TRBJ1-1	NA	many
CASSFDTEAFF	TGTGCCAGCAGTTTCGACACTGAAGCTTTCTTT	TRBV12-3/TRBV12-4	TRBJ1-1	NA	many
CASSLGQPKGGNSPLHF	TGTGCCAGCAGCTTGGGACAACCCAAGGGGGGTAATTCACCCCTCCACTTT	TRBV12-3/TRBV12-4	TRBJ1-6	NA	many
CASSLAPDTDTQYF	TGTGCCAGCAGCCTCGCCCCGGACACAGATACGCAGTATTTT	TRBV4-2	TRBJ2-3	NA	many
CASSLGTSYYNEQFF	TGTGCCAGCAGTTTAGGGACTAGCTACTACAATGAGCAGTTCTTC	TRBV28	TRBJ2-1	TRBD2	many
CSARGRFAGDYSNQPQHF	TGCAGTGCCCGTGGGCGGTTCGCGGGAGATTATAGCAATCAGCCCCAGCATTTT	TRBV20-1	TRBJ1-5	NA	many
CSAPRDPGTRGNTEAFF	TGCAGTGCGCCCCGGGACCCCGGGACGCGGGGGAACACTGAAGCTTTCTTT	TRBV20-1	TRBJ1-1	NA	many
CASSPSTDSYNSPLHF	TGTGCCAGCAGCCCATCGACAGACTCCTATAATTCACCCCTCCACTTT	TRBV3-1	TRBJ1-6	NA	many
CSTADPTSGRISYEQYF	TGCAGTACCGCGGACCCGACTAGCGGGAGGATCTCCTACGAGCAGTACTTC	TRBV20-1	TRBJ2-7	TRBD2	NA
CASSAATQGGRTEAFF	TGTGCCAGCAGCGCGGCCACCCAGGGGGGGCGGACTGAAGCTTTCTTT	TRBV9	TRBJ1-1	TRBD1	many
CASSEAGTYTGELFF	TGTGCCAGCAGTGAAGCGGGAACTTACACCGGGGAGCTGTTTTTT	TRBV6-1	TRBJ2-2	NA	many
CASSPNDPGNTIYF	TGTGCCAGCTCACCGAACGACCCTGGAAACACCATATATTTT	TRBV18	TRBJ1-3	NA	many
CASSGAGDRREADTQYF	TGTGCCAGCAGCGGGGCCGGGGATCGCCGGGAGGCGGATACGCAGTATTTT	TRBV13	TRBJ2-3	TRBD2	many
CASSSVGQRDRYNEQFF	TGCGCCAGCAGCTCGGTGGGTCAGCGGGACCGGTACAATGAGCAGTTCTTC	TRBV5-1	TRBJ2-1	TRBD2	many
CASSLAWGSTDTQYF	TGTGCCAGCAGCTTAGCTTGGGGAAGCACAGATACGCAGTATTTT	TRBV7-2	TRBJ2-3	NA	many
CASSSGGQGRNSPLHF	TGTGCCAGCTCCTCCGGCGGACAGGGACGTAATTCACCCCTCCACTTT	TRBV6-2/TRBV6-3	TRBJ1-6	TRBD1	many
CASSYSNRLGNTIYF	TGTGCCAGCAGTTACTCTAACAGGCTCGGAAACACCATATATTTT	TRBV6-5	TRBJ1-3	NA	NA
CASSHLDLRDIIAKNIQYF	TGTGCCAGCAGTCACTTGGACTTGCGCGACATCATAGCCAAAAACATTCAGTACTTC	TRBV2	TRBJ2-4	NA	many
CASRSGRGQNTEAFF	TGTGCCAGCAGGTCTGGCAGGGGCCAGAACACTGAAGCTTTCTTT	TRBV6-5	TRBJ1-1	NA	many
CASSHTGLPGQYF	TGTGCCAGCAGCCATACCGGGCTCCCGGGGCAGTATTTT	TRBV7-9	TRBJ2-3	NA	many
CASSQVILVGSPNQETQYF	TGTGCCAGCAGCCAAGTAATTTTGGTCGGCTCACCGAACCAAGAGACCCAGTACTTC	TRBV3-1	TRBJ2-5	NA	many
CGSSPTVPFDTQYF	TGTGGCAGCAGCCCGACAGTGCCGTTCGATACGCAGTATTTT	TRBV5-5	TRBJ2-3	NA	few
CSAKAGPYTDTQYF	TGCAGTGCAAAAGCGGGGCCTTACACAGATACGCAGTATTTT	TRBV20-1	TRBJ2-3	TRBD2	few
CASRVGHSGNTIYF	TGTGCCAGCAGAGTGGGGCACTCTGGAAACACCATATATTTT	TRBV12-3/TRBV12-4	TRBJ1-3	NA	many
CASSWGTTYEQYF	TGTGCCAGCAGCTGGGGGACAACCTACGAGCAGTACTTC	TRBV7-2	TRBJ2-7	NA	many
CASSFSRDNQPQHF	TGTGCCAGCAGTTTTAGCAGGGACAATCAGCCCCAGCATTTT	TRBV28	TRBJ1-5	NA	many
CASSLAGDRLTDTQYF	TGTGCCAGCAGTCTAGCGGGAGACCGACTCACAGATACGCAGTATTTT	TRBV6-6	TRBJ2-3	TRBD2	many
CASSLAGHLSGNTIYF	TGTGCCAGCAGTTTAGCGGGACATCTCTCTGGAAACACCATATATTTT	TRBV12-3/TRBV12-4	TRBJ1-3	NA	many
CASSRTVNTGELFF	TGTGCCAGCAGCCGGACAGTAAACACCGGGGAGCTGTTTTTT	TRBV5-5	TRBJ2-2	NA	many
CSVGLTGRGIYEQYF	TGCAGCGTTGGGTTGACCGGGAGGGGAATCTACGAGCAGTACTTC	TRBV29-1	TRBJ2-7	TRBD2	many
CASRGTTQGDTQYF	TGTGCCAGCAGGGGGACTACCCAAGGCGATACGCAGTATTTT	TRBV6-5	TRBJ2-3	TRBD2	many
CASSLGRSSYEQYF	TGTGCCAGCAGCCTCGGACGTAGCTCCTACGAGCAGTACTTC	TRBV14	TRBJ2-7	NA	once
CASSYSMTGRTGELFF	TGTGCCAGCAGTTACTCGATGACAGGGCGAACCGGGGAGCTGTTTTTT	TRBV6-2/TRBV6-3	TRBJ2-2	TRBD1	many
CASSLYLVGGGSGDTQYF	TGTGCCAGCAGTTTATACCTCGTGGGGGGCGGGAGCGGAGATACGCAGTATTTT	TRBV28	TRBJ2-3	NA	many
CASSEYGGPSPYNEQFF	TGTGCCAGCAGTGAATACGGAGGACCCTCACCTTACAATGAGCAGTTCTTC	TRBV25-1	TRBJ2-1	NA	many
CASRPLGQLSGNTIYF	TGTGCCAGCAGGCCCCTGGGACAGCTCTCTGGAAACACCATATATTTT	TRBV2	TRBJ1-3	TRBD1	many